This is a list of T cell receptor beta chains from one sample in a study of long-term antiretroviral therapy in people with HIV. Assay: immunoSEQ multiplex PCR; the TCRdb copy retains only in-frame clones and omits some. Of under 20,000 clones in the sample, 91% were seen once. This specimen was unsorted PBMCs, taken 3 years after starting antiretroviral therapy. The receptors shown here come from a man between 50 and 59 years old with HIV. CDR3s include the opening cysteine and the closing phenylalanine or tryptophan. The D gene is left open where the match is weak. Expanded clones are given a class, and other clones once, few, many or no size at all.

CDR3aa: CASSDEQEQPQHF
CDR3nt: TGTGCCAGCAGTGACGAACAGGAACAGCCCCAGCATTTT
d_gene: .
abundance: .
v_gene: TRBV6-4
j_gene: TRBJ1-5

CDR3aa: CASSLGFPGVDEQYF
CDR3nt: TGTGCCAGCAGTTTAGGGTTCCCCGGTGTGGACGAGCAGTACTTC
d_gene: .
abundance: .
v_gene: TRBV27
j_gene: TRBJ2-7

CDR3aa: CASSLGQVPYEQYF
CDR3nt: TGCGCCAGCAGCTTGGGACAGGTACCCTACGAGCAGTACTTC
d_gene: .
abundance: .
v_gene: TRBV5-1
j_gene: TRBJ2-7

CDR3aa: CASSSSGRTTEQYF
CDR3nt: TGCGCCAGCAGCAGCAGCGGGCGGACCACCGAGCAGTACTTC
d_gene: .
abundance: .
v_gene: TRBV5-1
j_gene: TRBJ2-7

CDR3aa: CASSSKDSQTEAFF
CDR3nt: TGTGCCAGCAGCTCGAAAGACAGTCAGACTGAAGCTTTCTTT
d_gene: .
abundance: .
v_gene: TRBV7-9
j_gene: TRBJ1-1

CDR3aa: CASRRADTQYF
CDR3nt: TGTGCCAGCAGACGGGCAGATACGCAGTATTTT
d_gene: .
abundance: .
v_gene: TRBV2
j_gene: TRBJ2-3

CDR3aa: CASSEAEGVIEQFF
CDR3nt: TGTGCCAGCAGTGAAGCCGAGGGGGTGATTGAGCAGTTCTTC
d_gene: .
abundance: .
v_gene: TRBV6-1
j_gene: TRBJ2-1

CDR3aa: CASSQTRGTSGGVGSYNEQFF
CDR3nt: TGCGCCAGCAGCCAGACACGAGGGACTAGCGGGGGGGTGGGCTCCTACAATGAGCAGTTCTTC
d_gene: TRBD2
abundance: .
v_gene: TRBV4-1
j_gene: TRBJ2-1

CDR3aa: CASSPDRGFRGTGELFF
CDR3nt: TGTGCCAGCAGTCCCGACAGGGGGTTTAGAGGCACCGGGGAGCTGTTTTTT
d_gene: TRBD1
abundance: .
v_gene: TRBV7-3
j_gene: TRBJ2-2

CDR3aa: CASSAPGGRVNTEAFF
CDR3nt: TGTGCCAGCAGTGCGCCCGGGGGGCGGGTGAACACTGAAGCTTTCTTT
d_gene: .
abundance: once
v_gene: TRBV2
j_gene: TRBJ1-1

CDR3aa: CASSGGGPDTQYF
CDR3nt: TGTGCCAGCAGTGGGGGGGGGCCAGATACGCAGTATTTT
d_gene: .
abundance: .
v_gene: TRBV25-1
j_gene: TRBJ2-3

CDR3aa: CASSLRGGNQPQHF
CDR3nt: TGTGCCAGCAGTCTGCGGGGGGGCAATCAGCCCCAGCATTTT
d_gene: .
abundance: .
v_gene: TRBV6-6
j_gene: TRBJ1-5

CDR3aa: CASSQDQGGGYGYTF
CDR3nt: TGCGCCAGCAGCCAAGATCAAGGGGGCGGGTATGGCTACACCTTC
d_gene: TRBD1
abundance: once
v_gene: TRBV4-3
j_gene: TRBJ1-2

CDR3aa: CASSYIDISNQPQHF
CDR3nt: TGTGCCAGCAGTTACATAGATATTAGCAATCAGCCCCAGCATTTT
d_gene: .
abundance: .
v_gene: TRBV6-6
j_gene: TRBJ1-5

CDR3aa: CASSRELTPTDTQYF
CDR3nt: TGTGCCAGTAGTAGAGAACTCACCCCCACCGATACGCAGTATTTT
d_gene: .
abundance: .
v_gene: TRBV19
j_gene: TRBJ2-3

CDR3aa: CASSTLQGSMNTEAFF
CDR3nt: TGTGCCAGTAGTACCCTCCAGGGGTCCATGAACACTGAAGCTTTCTTT
d_gene: .
abundance: .
v_gene: TRBV19
j_gene: TRBJ1-1

CDR3aa: CASSLGGDQPQHF
CDR3nt: TGTGCCAGCAGCTTAGGCGGGGATCAGCCCCAGCATTTT
d_gene: .
abundance: .
v_gene: TRBV13
j_gene: TRBJ1-5

CDR3aa: CASSQRPTGVGSGYTF
CDR3nt: TGTGCCAGCAGCCAGCGCCCGACAGGGGTTGGTAGTGGCTACACCTTC
d_gene: TRBD1
abundance: .
v_gene: TRBV14
j_gene: TRBJ1-2

CDR3aa: CASSSSGTWTYGYTF
CDR3nt: TGTGCCAGCAGTTCCTCCGGGACATGGACCTATGGCTACACCTTC
d_gene: .
abundance: .
v_gene: TRBV28
j_gene: TRBJ1-2

CDR3aa: CASTGLAGANEQFF
CDR3nt: TGTGCCAGCACAGGACTAGCGGGGGCCAATGAGCAGTTCTTC
d_gene: TRBD2
abundance: .
v_gene: TRBV6-6
j_gene: TRBJ2-1

CDR3aa: CASSSGTGGRLRGQETQYF
CDR3nt: TGCGCCAGCAGCTCTGGGACAGGGGGTCGGCTTAGAGGGCAAGAGACCCAGTACTTC
d_gene: TRBD1
abundance: .
v_gene: TRBV5-1
j_gene: TRBJ2-5

CDR3aa: CAISPGGGDNEQFF
CDR3nt: TGTGCCATCTCTCCCGGGGGTGGCGACAATGAGCAGTTCTTC
d_gene: .
abundance: .
v_gene: TRBV10-3
j_gene: TRBJ2-1